This T cell receptor (beta chain) was observed in a study of CD8+ T cells in alopecia areata. The wider study: Dosing with tofacitinib proceeded for 6 to 18 months, followed by 6 months off drug. The study, taken as a whole, reports: Scalp sample sequencing also detects resident alphabeta T cells of normal skin. Patients showed less clear TCR sequence sharing than mice, possibly partly because of HLA diversity.

The CDR3 totals 14 residues. Trimming at V came to 4 bases and at J to 4 bases, leaving 2 bases not matched to a gene. Germline V lookup: CDR1 SGHAT, CDR2 FQNNGV. Peripheral blood, together with lesional scalp punch biopsies, was collected from alopecia areata patients. A remark on this clone: Its antigen is unknown.

Reverse transcribed after extraction, RNA yielded cDNA as the sequencing template. Sequencing was performed with immunoSEQ multiplex PCR; in TCRdb, only in-frame clones are kept and a portion is missing. The table has more than 12,000 clones, under 60% seen once. The TCR comes from a human donor with alopecia areata. The sample was skin, taken at week 0. The chain carries TRBV11-2 and TRBJ1-3; TRBD1 matches 9 bases. The CDR3 region is CASSSQGAGNTIYF. In nucleotides, the CDR3 is TGTGCCAGCAGCTCACAGGGGGCGGGAAACACCATATATTTT.